This TCR beta chain was found in a study of shared clonotypes between healthy human individuals. The CDR3 extends over 14 amino acids. The germline gives CDR1 WSHSY, CDR2 SAAADI. Trimming pared 6 bases from V and 3 bases from J, leaving 15 bases between. Naive CD8 cells were CD45RO-negative, positively selected for CCR7, excluding terminally differentiated effector memory CD45RA+ cells. Generated by immunoSEQ multiplex PCR, the TCRdb table keeps only in-frame clones and is missing some. Among hundreds of thousands of clones listed, around 96% were seen once. Sequencing was done on a sample of naive CD8+ T cells sorted from blood. This sequence was found in a woman aged 30 to 39 in good health. The chain links TRBV10-2 to TRBJ2-7, with no clear D. Written as DNA, the CDR3 is TGCGCCAGCAGGGGGTCGGAGCACAACTACGAGCAGTACTTC. This codes for CASRGSEHNYEQYF.